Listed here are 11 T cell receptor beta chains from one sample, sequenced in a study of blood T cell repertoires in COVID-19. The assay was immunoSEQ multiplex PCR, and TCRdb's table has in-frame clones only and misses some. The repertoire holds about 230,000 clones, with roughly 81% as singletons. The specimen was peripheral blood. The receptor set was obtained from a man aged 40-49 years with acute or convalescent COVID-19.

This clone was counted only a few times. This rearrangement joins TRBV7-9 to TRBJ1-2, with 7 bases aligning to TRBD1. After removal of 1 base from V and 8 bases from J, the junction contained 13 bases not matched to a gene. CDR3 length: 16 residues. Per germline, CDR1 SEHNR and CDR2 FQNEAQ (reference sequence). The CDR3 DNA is TGTGCCAGCAGCTTAGGTGGGACAGTAAACCCTCGGGGCTACACCTTC. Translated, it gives CASSLGGTVNPRGYTF.

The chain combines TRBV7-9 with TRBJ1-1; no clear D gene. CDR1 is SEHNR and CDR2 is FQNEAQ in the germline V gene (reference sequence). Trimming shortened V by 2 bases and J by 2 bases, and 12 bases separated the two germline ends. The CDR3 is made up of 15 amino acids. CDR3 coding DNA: TGTGCCAGCAGCTTATTCGTGGGCACTAACACTGAAGCTTTCTTT. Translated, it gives CASSLFVGTNTEAFF.

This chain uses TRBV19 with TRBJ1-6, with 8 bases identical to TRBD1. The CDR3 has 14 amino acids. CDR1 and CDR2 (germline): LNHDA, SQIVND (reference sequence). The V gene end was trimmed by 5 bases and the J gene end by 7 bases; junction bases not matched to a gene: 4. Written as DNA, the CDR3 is TGTGCCAGTAGTGACAACAGGGGGAATTCACCCCTCCACTTT. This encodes CASSDNRGNSPLHF.

The CDR3 nucleotides are TGTGCAGCGGTAGGACAGGGGGCGAACGGCTATGGCTACACCTTC. Protein: CAAVGQGANGYGYTF. This chain uses TRBV3-1 (or the pseudogene TRBV3-2) with TRBJ1-2; 11 positions match TRBD1. CDR3 length: 15 amino acids. Germline V gene data show CDR1 as LGHDT and CDR2 as YNNKEL (reference sequence).

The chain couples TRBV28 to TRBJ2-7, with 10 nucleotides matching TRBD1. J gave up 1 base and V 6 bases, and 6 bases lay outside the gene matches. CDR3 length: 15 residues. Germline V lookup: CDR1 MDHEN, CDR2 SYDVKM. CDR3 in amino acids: CASSTAGQGSYEQYF. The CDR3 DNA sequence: TGTGCCAGCAGCACAGCGGGACAGGGGTCCTACGAGCAGTACTTC.

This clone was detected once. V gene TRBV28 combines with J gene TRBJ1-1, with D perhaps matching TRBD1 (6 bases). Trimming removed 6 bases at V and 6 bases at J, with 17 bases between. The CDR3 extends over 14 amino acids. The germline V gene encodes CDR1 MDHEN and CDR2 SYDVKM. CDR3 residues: CASSSTTGPAEAFF. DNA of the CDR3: TGTGCCAGCAGCTCAACCACAGGGCCCGCTGAAGCTTTCTTT.

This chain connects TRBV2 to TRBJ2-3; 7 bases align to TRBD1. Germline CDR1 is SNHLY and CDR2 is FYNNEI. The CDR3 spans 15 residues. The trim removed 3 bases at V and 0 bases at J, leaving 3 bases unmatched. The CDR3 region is CASSDGTVSTDTQYF. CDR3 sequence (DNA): TGTGCCAGCAGTGACGGGACAGTGAGCACAGATACGCAGTATTTT.

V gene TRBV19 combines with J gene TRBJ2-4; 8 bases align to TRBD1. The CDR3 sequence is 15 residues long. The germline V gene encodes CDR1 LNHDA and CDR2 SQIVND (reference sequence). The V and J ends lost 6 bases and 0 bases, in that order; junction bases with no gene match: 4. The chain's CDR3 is CASSDRGLAKNIQYF. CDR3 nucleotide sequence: TGTGCCAGTAGCGACAGGGGTCTAGCCAAAAACATTCAGTACTTC.

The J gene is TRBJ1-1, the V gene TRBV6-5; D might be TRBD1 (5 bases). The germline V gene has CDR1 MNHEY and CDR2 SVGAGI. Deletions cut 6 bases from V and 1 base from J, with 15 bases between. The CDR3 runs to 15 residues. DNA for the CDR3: TGTGCCAGCAGACCCGACAGTTCATGGAACACTGAAGCTTTCTTT. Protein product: CASRPDSSWNTEAFF.

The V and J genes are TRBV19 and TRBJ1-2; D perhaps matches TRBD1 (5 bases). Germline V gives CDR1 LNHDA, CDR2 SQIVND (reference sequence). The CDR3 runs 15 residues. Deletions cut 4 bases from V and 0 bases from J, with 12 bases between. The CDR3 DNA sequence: TGTGCCAGTAGTAGGGGCGGAAATTCTAACTATGGCTACACCTTC. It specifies CASSRGGNSNYGYTF.

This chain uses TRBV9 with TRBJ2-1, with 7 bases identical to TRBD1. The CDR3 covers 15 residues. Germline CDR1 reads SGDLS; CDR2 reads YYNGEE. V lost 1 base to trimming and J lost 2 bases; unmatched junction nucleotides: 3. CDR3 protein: CASSVRQGAYNEQFF. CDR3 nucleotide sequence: TGTGCCAGCAGCGTACGGCAGGGGGCCTACAATGAGCAGTTCTTC.